Listed here are 17 T cell receptor beta chains from one sample, sequenced in a study of T cell responses to AZD1222 COVID-19 vaccine. Assay: immunoSEQ multiplex PCR; the TCRdb copy retains only in-frame clones and omits some. This table holds some 69,000 clones, about four fifths found once. Sequencing was performed on peripheral blood, taken 28 days after the second AZD1222 dose. Receptors originate from an adult who received the AZD1222 COVID-19 vaccine.

At least ten counts were recorded for this clone. The genes are TRBV19 and TRBJ2-3; 10 bases match TRBD1. The CDR3 runs to 18 residues. Germline V gene lookup returns CDR1 LNHDA and CDR2 SQIVND (reference sequence). The V gene end was trimmed by 0 bases and the J gene end by 3 bases; junction bases not matched to a gene: 9. Here the CDR3 DNA reads TGTGCCAGTAGTATAGATGGACAGGGGGTAACGCCTACAGATACGCAGTATTTT. Protein sequence: CASSIDGQGVTPTDTQYF.

V usage is TRBV5-4 and J usage is TRBJ2-7; 7 nucleotides agree with TRBD1. The ends lost 4 bases at V and 3 bases at J; junction bases unmatched: 10. CDR3 size: 15 residues. Per the germline V gene, CDR1 is SGHNT and CDR2 is YYREEE (reference sequence). CDR3 region: CASSPPGQPNYEQYF. The CDR3 DNA reads TGTGCCAGCAGCCCCCCGGGACAGCCCAACTACGAGCAGTACTTC.

Only a few counts were recorded for this clone. The V gene is TRBV28, the J gene TRBJ2-4; perhaps TRBD2 as D (6 bases). The CDR3 sequence is 22 residues long. V shed 2 bases and J shed 0 bases, with 29 bases lying between them. CDR1 MDHEN and CDR2 SYDVKM come from the germline V gene. Here the CDR3 DNA reads TGTGCCAGCAGTTTAAGTATCTGGGGCCTAGCGTCCCGTTTGCGAGCCAAAAACATTCAGTACTTC. Protein product: CASSLSIWGLASRLRAKNIQYF.

Only one count was recorded for this clone. V is TRBV4-1 and J is TRBJ1-6; D is possibly TRBD1 (6 bases). This CDR3 is built from 16 residues. V gave up 4 bases and J gave up 7 bases, with 17 bases separating them. Germline loops: CDR1 MGHRA, CDR2 YSYEKL. The CDR3 nucleotides are TGCGCCAGCAGCCCTAGGGGGATTTTTGGGAATTCACCCCTCCACTTT. Its translation is CASSPRGIFGNSPLHF.

This clone was observed many times. The chain combines TRBV7-2 with TRBJ2-1; 8 bases are a match to TRBD2. Germline V lookup: CDR1 SGHTA, CDR2 FQGNSA. The length of the CDR3 is 15 residues. Trimming removed 1 base from V and 6 bases from J; junction bases left unmatched: 5. The CDR3 DNA is TGTGCCAGCAGCTTAGAGGGCGGGGGGCCCAATGAGCAGTTCTTC. Translation: CASSLEGGGPNEQFF.

The V and J genes are TRBV5-1 and TRBJ2-3, with a possible D match to TRBD2 (6 bases). The V end was cut by 3 bases, the J end by 6 bases, with 8 bases between. CDR3 length: 12 amino acids. Germline CDR1 reads SGHRS; CDR2 reads YFSETQ. CDR3 protein: CASSWDSDTQYF. For the CDR3, the DNA is TGCGCCAGCAGCTGGGACTCGGATACGCAGTATTTT.

This chain joins TRBV4-2 and TRBJ2-2; TRBD1 might be the D (6 bases). V was cut by 4 bases and J by 1 base, with 10 bases left in between. The CDR3 is 15 residues long. Germline loops: CDR1 LGHNA, CDR2 YNFKEQ. The CDR3 loop is CASSLRGQNTGELFF. Here the CDR3 DNA reads TGTGCCAGCAGCCTCAGGGGACAGAACACCGGGGAGCTGTTTTTT.

V and J are TRBV6-5 and TRBJ2-7; D unresolved. V was cut by 6 bases and J by 9 bases, with 21 bases left in between. This CDR3 region has 14 residues. Looked up from germline, CDR1 is MNHEY and CDR2 is SVGAGI. CDR3 region: CASRRSGIPTTQYF. The CDR3 DNA is TGTGCCAGCAGGAGATCAGGAATACCTACGACGCAGTACTTC.

The chain has TRBV7-9 and TRBJ1-4; possible D gene TRBD1, 6 bases. V was cut by 4 bases and J by 2 bases, with 11 bases left in between. The CDR3 has 15 residues. Germline CDR1 reads SEHNR; CDR2 reads FQNEAQ (reference sequence). CDR3 loop: CASSSQGITNEKLFF. The DNA for the CDR3 is TGTGCCAGCAGCTCACAGGGTATTACTAATGAAAAACTGTTTTTT.

The genes are TRBV2 and TRBJ1-3, with a possible D match to TRBD1 (5 bases). The CDR3 runs 16 residues. Trimming took off 10 bases at V and 4 bases at J, with 23 bases between the two ends. From germline, CDR1 is SNHLY and CDR2 FYNNEI. The CDR3 DNA sequence: TGTGCCAACGCTTTTTCCCCCGGGGACGACGGAAACACCATATATTTT. Protein product: CANAFSPGDDGNTIYF.

This rearrangement joins TRBV2 to TRBJ2-3; tentatively, D is TRBD2 (5 bases). Trimming removed 2 bases at V and 6 bases at J, with 9 bases between. Germline V CDR1 and CDR2: SNHLY, FYNNEI. This CDR3 has 13 amino acids. The CDR3: CASSESRGDTQYF. DNA of the CDR3: TGTGCCAGCAGTGAAAGTCGGGGTGATACGCAGTATTTT.

This clone was seen once. This chain links TRBV19 with TRBJ2-1; 8 nucleotides match TRBD2. V was pared by 10 bases and J by 3 bases, with 8 bases of the junction left unmatched. CDR1 is LNHDA and CDR2 is SQIVND in the germline V gene (reference sequence). The CDR3 totals 14 residues. CDR3: CATGSGGRYNEQFF. The CDR3 DNA reads as TGTGCCACCGGAAGCGGGGGCCGCTACAATGAGCAGTTCTTC.

V usage is TRBV21-1 and J usage is TRBJ2-5; the D call in the table, TRBD1, was not verified against the DNA. TRBV21-1 is described as a pseudogene. This CDR3 contains 16 residues. CDR3 region: CASSKRGDRGRWTQYF. The CDR3 DNA reads TGTGCCAGCAGCAAACGGGGAGACAGGGGGCGGTGGACCCAGTACTTC.

The chain has TRBV19 and TRBJ2-1, with 8 bases that match TRBD1. The CDR3 contains 13 residues. The J segment lost 5 bases and the V segment lost 8 bases, leaving 5 bases of the junction unmatched. The germline V gene has CDR1 LNHDA and CDR2 SQIVND (reference sequence). CDR3 amino acids: CASCDRGNNEQFF. In nucleotides, the CDR3 is TGTGCCAGTTGCGACAGGGGAAACAATGAGCAGTTCTTC. Drawing the rest from reference TRBV19 and TRBJ2-1, the complete variable domain is DGGITQSPKYLFRKEGQNVTLSCEQNLNHDAMYWYRQDPGQGLRLIYYSQIVNDFQKGDIAEGYSVSREKKESFPLTVTSAQKNPTAFYLCASCDRGNNEQFFGPGTRLTVL.

This sequence joins TRBV6-5 and TRBJ1-3, with D possibly TRBD1 on 5 matching bases. This CDR3 is built from 15 residues. With 2 bases removed from V and 4 bases from J, the gap between germline ends came to 12 bases. Germline loops: CDR1 MNHEY, CDR2 SVGAGI. The CDR3, as DNA: TGTGCCAGCAGTTACGAGGGCAGGGTGGGAAACACCATATATTTT. It yields the protein CASSYEGRVGNTIYF.

Concerning this clone: One junction end disagrees with the germline gene, perhaps due to a read error. The chain has TRBV5-4 and TRBJ2-7; maybe TRBD1 (6 bases). The CDR3 sequence is 12 residues long. Germline CDR1 is SGHNT and CDR2 is YYREEE (reference sequence). This CDR3 is CASSLGQATPDF. The CDR3 DNA sequence: TGTGCCAGCAGCTTGGGACAGGCAACTCCGGACTTC.

The V gene is TRBV30, the J gene TRBJ1-2, with D unclear. Germline lookup yields CDR1 GTSNPN and CDR2 SVGIG (reference sequence). The V and J ends lost 0 bases and 8 bases respectively, with 19 bases between them. The CDR3 length is 15 residues. The CDR3 bases are TGTGCCTGGAGTGTACTCCGGCGAGGTCTTGGGGGCTACACCTTC. Translation: CAWSVLRRGLGGYTF.